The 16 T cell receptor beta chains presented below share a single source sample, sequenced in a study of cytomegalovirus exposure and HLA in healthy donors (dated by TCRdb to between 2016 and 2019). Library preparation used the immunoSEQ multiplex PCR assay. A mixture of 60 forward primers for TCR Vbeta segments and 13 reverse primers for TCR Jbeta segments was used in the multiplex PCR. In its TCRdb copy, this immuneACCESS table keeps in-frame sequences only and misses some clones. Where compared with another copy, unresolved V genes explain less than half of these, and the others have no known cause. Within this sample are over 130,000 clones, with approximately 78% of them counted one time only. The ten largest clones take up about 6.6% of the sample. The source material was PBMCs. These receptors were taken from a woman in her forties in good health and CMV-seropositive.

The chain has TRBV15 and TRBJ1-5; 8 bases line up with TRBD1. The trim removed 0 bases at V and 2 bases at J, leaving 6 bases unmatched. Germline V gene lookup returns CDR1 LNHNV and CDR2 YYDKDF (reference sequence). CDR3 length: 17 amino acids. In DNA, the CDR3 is TGTGCCACCAGCAGAGATGGACAGGGCCATGGCAATCAGCCCCAGCATTTT. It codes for CATSRDGQGHGNQPQHF.

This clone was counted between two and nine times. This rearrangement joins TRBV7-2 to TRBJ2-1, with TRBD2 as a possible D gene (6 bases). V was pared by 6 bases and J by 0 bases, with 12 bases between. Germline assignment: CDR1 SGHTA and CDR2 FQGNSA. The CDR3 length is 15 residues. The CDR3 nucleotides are TGTGCCAGCAGAAAGCCCGGGAGCTCCTACAATGAGCAGTTCTTC. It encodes CASRKPGSSYNEQFF.

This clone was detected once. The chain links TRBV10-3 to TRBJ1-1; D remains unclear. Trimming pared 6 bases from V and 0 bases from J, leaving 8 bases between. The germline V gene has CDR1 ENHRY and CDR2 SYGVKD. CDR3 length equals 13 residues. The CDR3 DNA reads TGTGCCATCAGAGGACTGCTGAACACTGAAGCTTTCTTT. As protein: CAIRGLLNTEAFF.

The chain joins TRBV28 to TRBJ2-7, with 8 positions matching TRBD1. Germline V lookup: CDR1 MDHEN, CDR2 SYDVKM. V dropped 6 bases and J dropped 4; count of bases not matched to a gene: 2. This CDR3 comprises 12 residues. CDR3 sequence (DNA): TGTGCCAGCAGAAGACAGGGGTACGAGCAGTACTTC. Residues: CASRRQGYEQYF.

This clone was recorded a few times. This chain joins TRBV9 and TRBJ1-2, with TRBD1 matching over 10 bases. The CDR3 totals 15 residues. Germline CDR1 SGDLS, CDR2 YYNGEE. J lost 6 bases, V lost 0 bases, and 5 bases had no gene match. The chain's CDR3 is CASSVGDRGSNGYTF. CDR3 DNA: TGTGCCAGCAGCGTAGGGGACAGGGGCTCGAATGGCTACACCTTC.

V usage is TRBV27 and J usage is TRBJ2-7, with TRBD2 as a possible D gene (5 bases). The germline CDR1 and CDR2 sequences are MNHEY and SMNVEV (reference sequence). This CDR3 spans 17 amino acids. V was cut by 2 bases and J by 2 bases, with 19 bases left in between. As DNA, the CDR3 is TGTGCCAGCAGTTTAGGCCGCGGGCCCCCAGGTACCTACGAGCAGTACTTC. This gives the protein CASSLGRGPPGTYEQYF.

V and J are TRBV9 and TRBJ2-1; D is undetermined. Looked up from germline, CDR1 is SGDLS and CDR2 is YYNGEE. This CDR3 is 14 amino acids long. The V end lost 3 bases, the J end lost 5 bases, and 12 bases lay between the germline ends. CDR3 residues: CASSETLANNEQFF. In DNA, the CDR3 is TGTGCCAGCAGCGAAACATTAGCTAACAATGAGCAGTTCTTC.

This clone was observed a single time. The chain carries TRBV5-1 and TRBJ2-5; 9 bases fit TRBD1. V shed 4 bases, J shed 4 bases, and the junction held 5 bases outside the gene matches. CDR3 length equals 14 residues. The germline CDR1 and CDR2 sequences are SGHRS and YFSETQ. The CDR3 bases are TGCGCCAGCAGCGGTACGGACAGGGGAGAGACCCAGTACTTC. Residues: CASSGTDRGETQYF.

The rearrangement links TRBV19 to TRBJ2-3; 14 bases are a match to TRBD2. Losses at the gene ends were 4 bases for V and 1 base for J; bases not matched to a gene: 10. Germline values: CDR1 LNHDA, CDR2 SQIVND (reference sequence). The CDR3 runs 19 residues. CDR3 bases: TGTGCCAGTAGTACCGGACTAGCGGGAGGCCGTAGCGGCACAGATACGCAGTATTTT. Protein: CASSTGLAGGRSGTDTQYF.

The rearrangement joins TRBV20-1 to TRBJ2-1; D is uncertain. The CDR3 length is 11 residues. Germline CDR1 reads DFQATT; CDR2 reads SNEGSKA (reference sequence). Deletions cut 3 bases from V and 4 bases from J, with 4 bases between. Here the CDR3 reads CSASGYNEQFF. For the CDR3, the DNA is TGCAGTGCTAGCGGGTACAATGAGCAGTTCTTC.

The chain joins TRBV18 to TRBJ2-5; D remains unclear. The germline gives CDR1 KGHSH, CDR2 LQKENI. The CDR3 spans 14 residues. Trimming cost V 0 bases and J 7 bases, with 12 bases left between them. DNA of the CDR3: TGTGCCAGCTCACCACCCGGCGGAAGAAGGACCCAGTACTTC. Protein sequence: CASSPPGGRRTQYF.

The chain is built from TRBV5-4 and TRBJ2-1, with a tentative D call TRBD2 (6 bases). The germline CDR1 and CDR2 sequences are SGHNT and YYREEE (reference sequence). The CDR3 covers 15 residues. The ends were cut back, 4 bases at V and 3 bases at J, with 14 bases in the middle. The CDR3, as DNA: TGTGCCAGCAGCCCAGGAGGGGCCTACTACAATGAGCAGTTCTTC. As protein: CASSPGGAYYNEQFF.

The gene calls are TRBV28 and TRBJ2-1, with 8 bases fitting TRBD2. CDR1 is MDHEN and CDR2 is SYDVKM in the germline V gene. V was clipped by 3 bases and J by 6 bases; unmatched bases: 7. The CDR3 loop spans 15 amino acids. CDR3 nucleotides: TGTGCCAGCAGTTTGTTTACGGGAGGGCTCAATGAGCAGTTCTTC. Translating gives CASSLFTGGLNEQFF.

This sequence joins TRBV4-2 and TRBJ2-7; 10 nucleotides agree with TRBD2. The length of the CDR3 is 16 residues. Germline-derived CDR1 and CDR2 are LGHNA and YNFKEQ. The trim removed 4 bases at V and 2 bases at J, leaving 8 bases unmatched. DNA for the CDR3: TGTGCCAGCAGCCCCCAACTTAGCGGGGGGACCTACGAGCAGTACTTC. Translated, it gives CASSPQLSGGTYEQYF.

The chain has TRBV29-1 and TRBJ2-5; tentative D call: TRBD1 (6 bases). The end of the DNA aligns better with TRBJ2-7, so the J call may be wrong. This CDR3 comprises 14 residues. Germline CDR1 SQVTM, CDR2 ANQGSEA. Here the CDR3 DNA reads TGCAGCGTTGTAGCTCGTATAGGGGGCTACGAGCAGTACTTC. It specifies CSVVARIGGYEQYF.

CDR3 in amino acids: CASSLYETGGTEAFF. CDR3 DNA sequence: TGTGCCAGCAGTCTCTACGAGACAGGGGGCACTGAAGCTTTCTTT. The rearrangement uses TRBV6-6 and TRBJ1-1; 9 bases map to TRBD1. The germline V gene encodes CDR1 MNHNY and CDR2 SVGAGI (reference sequence). With 5 bases clipped from V and 4 bases from J, the junction kept 8 bases outside the gene matches. The CDR3 extends over 15 amino acids.